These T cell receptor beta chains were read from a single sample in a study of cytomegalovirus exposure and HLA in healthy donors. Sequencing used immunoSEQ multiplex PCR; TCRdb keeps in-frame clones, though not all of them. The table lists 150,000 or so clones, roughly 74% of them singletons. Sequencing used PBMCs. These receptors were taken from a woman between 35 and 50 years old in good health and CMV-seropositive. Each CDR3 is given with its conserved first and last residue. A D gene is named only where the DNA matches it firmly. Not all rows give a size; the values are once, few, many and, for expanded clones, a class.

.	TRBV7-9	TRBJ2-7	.	CASSRQAYEQYF	TGTGCCAGCAGCCGACAAGCCTACGAGCAGTACTTC
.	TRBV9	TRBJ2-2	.	CASSVSSLRRDTASSGELFF	TGTGCCAGCAGCGTAAGTTCCTTACGACGGGACACCGCTAGTTCCGGGGAGCTGTTTTTT
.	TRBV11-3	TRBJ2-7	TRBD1	CASSVESPLGQGHDEQYF	TGTGCCAGCAGCGTTGAATCCCCCCTGGGACAGGGGCACGACGAGCAGTACTTC
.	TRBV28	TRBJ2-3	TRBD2	CASSTSGLSTDTQYF	TGTGCCAGCAGCACTAGCGGCCTTAGCACAGATACGCAGTATTTT
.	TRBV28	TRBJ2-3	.	CASMKGETDTQYF	TGTGCCAGCATGAAGGGGGAGACAGATACGCAGTATTTT
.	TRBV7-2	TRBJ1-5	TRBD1	CASSPGQGSQPQHF	TGTGCCAGCAGCCCCGGACAGGGGAGCCAGCCCCAGCATTTT
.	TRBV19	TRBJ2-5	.	CASSTLGLPISEETQYF	TGTGCCAGTAGTACTTTGGGACTTCCTATATCAGAAGAGACCCAGTACTTC
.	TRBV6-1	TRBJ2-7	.	CATYPGYYEQYF	TGTGCCACCTATCCAGGGTACTACGAGCAGTACTTC
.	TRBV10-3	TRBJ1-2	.	CAIRSGAPNYGYTF	TGTGCCATCAGATCAGGGGCCCCTAACTATGGCTACACCTTC
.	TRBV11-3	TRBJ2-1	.	CASSFSQRGYNEQFF	TGTGCCAGCAGCTTTTCTCAGCGAGGCTACAATGAGCAGTTCTTC
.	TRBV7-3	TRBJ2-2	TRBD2	CASSAGLAGVTGELFF	TGTGCCAGCAGCGCCGGACTAGCGGGAGTGACCGGGGAGCTGTTTTTT
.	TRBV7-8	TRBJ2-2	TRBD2	CASSLGASGYHTGELFF	TGTGCCAGCAGCTTAGGAGCTAGCGGGTACCACACCGGGGAGCTGTTTTTT
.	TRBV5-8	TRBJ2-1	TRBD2	CASRPLAGTYNEQFF	TGTGCCAGCAGGCCACTAGCGGGAACCTACAATGAGCAGTTCTTC
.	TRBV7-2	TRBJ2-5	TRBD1	CASSQRTGPGETQYF	TGTGCCAGCAGCCAGCGGACAGGGCCCGGGGAGACCCAGTACTTC
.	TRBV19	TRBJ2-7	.	CASSMREMTYEQYF	TGTGCCAGTAGTATGAGGGAAATGACCTACGAGCAGTACTTC
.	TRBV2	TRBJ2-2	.	CASKGGANTGELFF	TGTGCCAGCAAAGGGGGGGCGAACACCGGGGAGCTGTTTTTT
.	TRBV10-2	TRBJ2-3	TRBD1	CASSERTGRDTDTQYF	TGCGCCAGCAGCGAACGGACAGGGCGAGACACAGATACGCAGTATTTT
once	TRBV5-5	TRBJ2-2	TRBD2	CASSPLGTSPTGELFF	TGTGCCAGCAGCCCCCTTGGGACTAGTCCCACCGGGGAGCTGTTTTTT
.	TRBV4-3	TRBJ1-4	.	CASSQDRLGGGEKLFF	TGCGCCAGCAGCCAAGATCGCCTCGGCGGCGGTGAAAAACTGTTTTTT
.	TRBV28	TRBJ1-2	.	CASSFLDRVYGYTF	TGTGCCAGCAGTTTCCTGGACAGAGTCTATGGCTACACCTTC
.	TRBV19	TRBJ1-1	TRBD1	CASSVTGTGEAFF	TGTGCCAGTAGTGTGACAGGGACGGGTGAAGCTTTCTTT
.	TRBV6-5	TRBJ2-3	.	CASSSGTSSDTQYF	TGTGCCAGCAGCTCCGGGACATCATCAGATACGCAGTATTTT
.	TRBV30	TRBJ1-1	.	CAWSPTGNTEAFF	TGTGCCTGGAGTCCCACAGGGAACACTGAAGCTTTCTTT
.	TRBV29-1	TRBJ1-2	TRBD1	CSVGQGSNYGYTF	TGCAGCGTGGGACAGGGATCTAACTATGGCTACACCTTC
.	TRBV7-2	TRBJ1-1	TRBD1	CASSEQGADGTEAFF	TGTGCCAGCAGCGAGCAGGGGGCAGACGGCACTGAAGCTTTCTTT
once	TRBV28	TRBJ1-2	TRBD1	CASSPTGFANYGYTF	TGTGCCAGCAGTCCGACAGGGTTCGCTAACTATGGCTACACCTTC
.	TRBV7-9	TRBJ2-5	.	CASSPLSETQYF	TGTGCCAGCAGCCCCCTATCGGAGACCCAGTACTTC
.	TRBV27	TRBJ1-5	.	CASSSLTGTTPRAGNQPQHF	TGTGCCAGCAGTTCTTTAACCGGGACAACTCCCCGGGCGGGCAATCAGCCCCAGCATTTT
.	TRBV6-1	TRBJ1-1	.	CASSVDRRMNTEAFF	TGTGCCAGCAGTGTCGACAGGAGGATGAACACTGAAGCTTTCTTT
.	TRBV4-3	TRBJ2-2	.	CASSQEALAATGSGTGELFF	TGCGCCAGCAGCCAAGAGGCTCTGGCAGCCACGGGATCGGGCACCGGGGAGCTGTTTTTT
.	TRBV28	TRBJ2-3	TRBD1	CASSSGQGTDTQYF	TGTGCCAGCAGTTCGGGACAGGGGACAGATACGCAGTATTTT
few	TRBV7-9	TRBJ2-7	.	CASSLVGGADEQYF	TGTGCCAGCAGCTTAGTAGGGGGGGCCGACGAGCAGTACTTC
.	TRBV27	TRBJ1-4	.	CASRPRTENEKLFF	TGTGCCAGCAGACCGAGAACAGAGAATGAAAAACTGTTTTTT
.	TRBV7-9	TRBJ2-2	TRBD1	CALGQGRTGELFF	TGTGCCCTTGGACAGGGCAGGACCGGGGAGCTGTTTTTT
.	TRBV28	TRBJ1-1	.	CASSGAVNTEAFF	TGTGCCAGCAGTGGAGCGGTGAACACTGAAGCTTTCTTT
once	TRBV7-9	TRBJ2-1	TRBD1	CASSPTGDSYNEQFF	TGTGCCAGCAGCCCAACAGGGGACAGCTACAATGAGCAGTTCTTC
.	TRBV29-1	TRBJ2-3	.	CSVERGSTDTQYF	TGCAGCGTTGAACGGGGTAGCACAGATACGCAGTATTTT
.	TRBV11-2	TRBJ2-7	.	CASSLSGNSYEQYF	TGTGCCAGCAGCTTATCGGGTAACTCCTACGAGCAGTACTTC
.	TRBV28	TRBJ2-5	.	CASIGLEFPRRETQYF	TGTGCCAGCATCGGGTTGGAATTCCCACGGCGAGAGACCCAGTACTTC
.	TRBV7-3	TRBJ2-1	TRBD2	CASSITSGSYNEQFF	TGTGCCAGCAGCATTACTAGCGGGAGTTACAATGAGCAGTTCTTC
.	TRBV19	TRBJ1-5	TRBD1	CASSISTGHSNQPQHF	TGTGCCAGTAGTATCTCGACAGGGCATAGCAATCAGCCCCAGCATTTT
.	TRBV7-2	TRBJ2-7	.	CASSGQTLGEQYF	TGTGCCAGCAGCGGACAGACTCTAGGGGAGCAGTACTTC
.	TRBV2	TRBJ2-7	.	CASRGLARFYEQYF	TGTGCCAGCCGAGGGCTAGCGAGGTTTTACGAGCAGTACTTC